Listed below are T cell receptor beta chains from one sample, sequenced in a study of cytomegalovirus exposure and HLA in healthy donors. The method was immunoSEQ multiplex PCR; TCRdb's version includes in-frame clones alone and lacks a portion of them. The sample contains 150,000 to 200,000 clones, 80% to 90% of which appear only once. Sequences were obtained from PBMCs. These TCRs come from a woman aged 18-29 years in good health and CMV-seronegative. Each CDR3 is given with its conserved first and last residue. Clone size appears in some rows only: once, few, many, or a class for an expanded clone.

length	size	V	J	CDR3
15	NA	TRBV15	TRBJ2-7	CATSRGGTSSYEQYF
13	NA	TRBV5-6	TRBJ2-2	CASSLLNTGELFF
13	once	TRBV7-2	TRBJ2-2	CASSRTAAGELFF
15	few	TRBV7-9	TRBJ2-2	CASRPRVTSTGELFF
17	NA	TRBV9	TRBJ1-1	CASSPTGTGEDSTEAFF
18	NA	TRBV15	TRBJ2-7	CATSRDSGGDISSYEQYF
16	NA	TRBV7-9	TRBJ2-3	CASSLGLARYTDTQYF
16	NA	TRBV4-1	TRBJ1-5	CASSSLGGFLNQPQHF
15	NA	TRBV10-2	TRBJ2-5	CASSAQGPLAETQYF
14	once	TRBV5-6	TRBJ2-7	CASSLGTGLYEQYF
15	NA	TRBV2	TRBJ2-7	CASSSLLDSSYEQYF
14	NA	TRBV27	TRBJ1-2	CASSLSGRNYGYTF
15	NA	TRBV7-6	TRBJ2-3	CASSLRREGTDTQYF
14	NA	TRBV6-1	TRBJ1-2	CASNLKPNHLGYTF
14	NA	TRBV5-8	TRBJ1-1	CASSFQGGETEAFF
14	NA	TRBV5-1	TRBJ2-7	CASSLETGIYEQYF
16	NA	TRBV11-1	TRBJ2-3	CASSSQGAGGTDTQYF
14	NA	TRBV30	TRBJ1-5	CAWSRRESNQPQHF
16	NA	TRBV30	TRBJ2-1	CAWSSLGREHYNEQFF
13	NA	TRBV28	TRBJ1-5	CASSLQGNQPQHF
14	NA	TRBV28	TRBJ2-7	CASSIQGSSYEQYF
16	NA	TRBV7-8	TRBJ2-3	CASSSTRTGATDTQYF
15	NA	TRBV7-8	TRBJ2-7	CASSSPGQGVHEQYF
15	NA	TRBV7-8	TRBJ2-7	CASSWGDRELGEQYF
15	few	TRBV4-1	TRBJ1-1	CASSQDWQGAKVAFF